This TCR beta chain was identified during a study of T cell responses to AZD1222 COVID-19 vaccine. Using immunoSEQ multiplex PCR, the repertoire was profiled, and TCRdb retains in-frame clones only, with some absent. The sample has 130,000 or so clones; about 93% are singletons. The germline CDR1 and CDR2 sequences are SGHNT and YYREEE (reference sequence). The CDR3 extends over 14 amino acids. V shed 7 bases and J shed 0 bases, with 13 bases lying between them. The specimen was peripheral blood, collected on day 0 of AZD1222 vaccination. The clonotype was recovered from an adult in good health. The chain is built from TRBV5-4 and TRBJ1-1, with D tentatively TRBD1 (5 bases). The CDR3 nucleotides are TGTGCCAGCCGATCCGGGGGAATGAACACTGAAGCTTTCTTT. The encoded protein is CASRSGGMNTEAFF.